The next 10 T cell receptor beta chains were all read from a single sample in a study of T cells after yellow fever vaccination. MiXCR was run by TCRdb on the 5' RACE reads, yielding one entry per CDR3 protein. The profile covers some 300,000 distinct CDR3 sequences, with approximately 8% appearing a single time and around 3.1% taken by the ten largest. The sequencing used CD4+ T cells sorted from PBMCs, collected 5 days after the yellow fever booster vaccination. The origin of the receptors is a man younger than 30 who received the YFV17D yellow fever vaccine.

This clonotype turned up a few times. In DNA, the CDR3 is TGTGCCAGTACTTGGGGGGGGTCGAACACTGAAGCTTTCTTT. It translates to CASTWGGSNTEAFF. The chain links TRBV6-2 or TRBV6-3 to TRBJ1-1; D is perhaps TRBD1 (5 bases). Trimming pared 9 bases from V and 1 base from J, leaving 15 bases between. CDR3 size: 14 residues. The V gene's germline CDR1 is MNHEY and CDR2 SVGEGT.

CDR3 amino acids: CASTSTDIYTQYF. The CDR3 coding sequence is TGTGCCAGCACCTCTACGGACATATATACGCAGTATTTT. The chain joins TRBV28 to TRBJ2-3, with a tentative D call TRBD1 (5 bases). This CDR3 is built from 13 residues. The V end was cut by 7 bases, the J end by 7 bases, with 15 bases between. Germline CDR1 is MDHEN and CDR2 is SYDVKM.

The rearrangement links TRBV5-1 to TRBJ1-2, with 8 bases that match TRBD1. The J segment lost 0 bases and the V segment lost 4 bases, leaving 5 bases of the junction unmatched. In germline, CDR1 is SGHRS, CDR2 YFSETQ. CDR3 length equals 15 residues. DNA for the CDR3: TGCGCCAGCAGCCTCGGACAGGGCTCTAACTATGGCTACACCTTC. Protein sequence: CASSLGQGSNYGYTF.

The rearrangement uses TRBV20-1 and TRBJ1-1; TRBD1 agrees at 9 bases. The trim removed 2 bases at V and 3 bases at J, leaving 10 bases unmatched. The length of the CDR3 is 16 residues. Germline CDR1 reads DFQATT; CDR2 reads SNEGSKA (reference sequence). This chain's CDR3 is CSARSSEQGADTEAFF. CDR3 sequence (DNA): TGCAGTGCTAGATCCTCCGAACAGGGGGCGGACACTGAAGCTTTCTTT.

In this sample, this clonotype turned up a few times. This sequence joins TRBV5-4 and TRBJ2-3; possibly TRBD1 for D (5 bases). The germline CDR1 and CDR2 sequences are SGHNT and YYREEE (reference sequence). There are 16 residues in the CDR3. With 3 bases removed from V and 0 bases from J, the gap between germline ends came to 14 bases. In nucleotides, the CDR3 is TGTGCCAGCAGCTCCGGCAGGGTTTGGAGCACAGATACGCAGTATTTT. As protein: CASSSGRVWSTDTQYF.

This clonotype has only a few counts. This chain connects TRBV2 to TRBJ2-2; D not certain. Trimming removed 6 bases at V and 4 bases at J, with 12 bases between. The CDR3 extends over 14 amino acids. The germline CDR1 and CDR2 sequences are SNHLY and FYNNEI. CDR3 in DNA: TGTGCCAGCAGGAGGTTAGCAGCCACCGGGGAGCTGTTTTTT. It translates to CASRRLAATGELFF.

This chain connects TRBV6-2 or TRBV6-3 to TRBJ1-1, with D possibly TRBD1 on 5 matching bases. Germline CDR1 MNHEY, CDR2 SVGEGT. The CDR3 has 17 amino acids. V was cut by 2 bases and J by 5 bases, with 21 bases left in between. CDR3 amino acids: CASSYPLGAARATEAFF. CDR3 bases: TGTGCCAGCAGTTACCCCCTCGGGGCGGCACGGGCTACTGAAGCTTTCTTT.

CDR3 in DNA: TGTGCCAGCAGTTACCGGACAGTTACCGGGGAGCTGTTTTTT. Its protein is CASSYRTVTGELFF. The chain carries TRBV6-2 or TRBV6-3 and TRBJ2-2, with D possibly being TRBD1 (6 bases). The CDR3 is made up of 14 amino acids. Germline V gene lookup returns CDR1 MNHEY and CDR2 SVGEGT. Trimming left V 2 bases short and J 5 bases short, with 9 bases between.

The table lists this clonotype with many counts. The chain uses TRBV5-8 and TRBJ2-3; D is undetermined. The V gene's germline CDR1 is SGHTS and CDR2 YDEGEE. V lost 0 bases, J lost 2 bases, and 7 bases lay in between. The CDR3 extends over 14 amino acids. In DNA form, the CDR3 reads TGTGCCAGCAGCTTGGGGCTCTACACAGATACGCAGTATTTT. It specifies CASSLGLYTDTQYF.

This clonotype was observed many times. V is TRBV6-5 and J is TRBJ1-2; no firm D call. This CDR3 has 18 amino acids. Per germline, CDR1 MNHEY and CDR2 SVGAGI. The ends were cut back, 5 bases at V and 3 bases at J, with 25 bases in the middle. CDR3 nucleotides: TGTGCCAGCAGTCGAGACCTACTGTTCGCAGATAAACACTATGGCTACACCTTC. It is translated as CASSRDLLFADKHYGYTF.